This is a list of T cell receptor beta chains from one sample in a study of blood T cell repertoires in COVID-19. Profiled with immunoSEQ multiplex PCR; TCRdb holds only in-frame clones, not every one. This table has about 220,000 clones, around 82% appearing once. The sequenced material came from peripheral blood. The receptor source for this set is a woman in her sixties with acute or convalescent COVID-19. Each CDR3 is given with its conserved first and last residue. D genes are given only for firm matches.

>TRBD2|TRBJ2-5|TRBV7-2
CASSLRGLAGEETQYF
>NA|TRBJ1-2|TRBV3-1/TRBV3-2
CASSPIQGRNYGYTF
>TRBD2|TRBJ2-7|TRBV28
CASGVAGLSYEQYF
>NA|TRBJ1-1|TRBV21-1
CASRQTGDGRITEAFF
>NA|TRBJ2-1|TRBV7-2
CASRQVGGPDNEQFF
>NA|TRBJ1-2|TRBV9
CASSVGAGYGYTF
>NA|TRBJ1-1|TRBV27
CASSASRTHEAFF
>TRBD1|TRBJ1-3|TRBV18
CASSPLGTGLPGNTIYF
>NA|TRBJ1-3|TRBV5-4
CASSLGSPGNTIYF
>TRBD1|TRBJ1-1|TRBV12-3/TRBV12-4
CASSFITGDRAFF
>TRBD1|TRBJ1-2|TRBV7-8
CASSPSRWQGVYYGYTF
>TRBD2|TRBJ2-7|TRBV7-2
CASSLYTSGGSEQYF
>NA|TRBJ1-2|TRBV2
CASIDGYGYTF
>NA|TRBJ2-1|TRBV29-1
CSVEGALRGVNEQFF
>TRBD1|TRBJ2-2|TRBV19
CASSGGQGATGELFF
>NA|TRBJ1-2|TRBV15
CATSSPGPYGYTF
>NA|TRBJ1-2|TRBV7-8
CASSSGAGFGYTF
>NA|TRBJ1-1|TRBV2
CASSYSANTEAFF
>NA|TRBJ1-1|TRBV7-2
CASSSQVSEAFF
>TRBD1|TRBJ1-4|TRBV9
CASSVDDRVNEKLFF
>NA|TRBJ2-3|TRBV5-5
CASSFFEGTSTDTQYF
>NA|TRBJ1-2|TRBV6-5
CASSLQGNYGYTF